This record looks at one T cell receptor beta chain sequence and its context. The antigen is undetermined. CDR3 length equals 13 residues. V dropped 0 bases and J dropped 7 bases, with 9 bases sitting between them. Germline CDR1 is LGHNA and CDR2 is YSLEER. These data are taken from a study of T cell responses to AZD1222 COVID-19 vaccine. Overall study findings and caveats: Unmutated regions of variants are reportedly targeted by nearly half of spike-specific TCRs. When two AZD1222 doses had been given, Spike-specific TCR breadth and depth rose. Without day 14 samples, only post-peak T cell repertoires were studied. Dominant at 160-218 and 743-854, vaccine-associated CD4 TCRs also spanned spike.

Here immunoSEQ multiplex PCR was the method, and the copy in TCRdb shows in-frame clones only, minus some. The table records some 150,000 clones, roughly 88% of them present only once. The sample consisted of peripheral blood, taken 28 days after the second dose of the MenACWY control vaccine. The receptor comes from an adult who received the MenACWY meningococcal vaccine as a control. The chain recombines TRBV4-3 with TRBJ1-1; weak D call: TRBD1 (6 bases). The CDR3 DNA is TGCGCCAGCAGCCAAGATGTAGGGGGTGAAGCTTTCTTT. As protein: CASSQDVGGEAFF.